Following are 9 T cell receptor beta chains from one sample sequenced in a study of cytomegalovirus exposure and HLA in healthy donors. PCR was performed using 60 Vbeta and 13 Jbeta primers. The repertoire was sequenced with immunoSEQ multiplex PCR; TCRdb's copy has only in-frame clones and lacks some. Its clone listing holds about 130,000 clones. Sequenced material: PBMCs. The receptors were gathered from a woman between 40 and 55 years old in good health and CMV-seropositive.

The J gene is TRBJ1-3, the V gene TRBV4-1; the D is unclear. Germline V gene sequence: CDR1 MGHRA, CDR2 YSYEKL. Trimming cost V 7 bases and J 0 bases, with 10 bases left between them. The CDR3 runs 14 residues. The CDR3 nucleotides read TGCGCCAGCACAGCCGGGATCTCTGGAAACACCATATATTTT. Translated: CASTAGISGNTIYF.

Of note for this clone: Additional DNA sequences in this sample encode the identical CDR3. The chain couples TRBV29-1 to TRBJ1-1; D is possibly TRBD1 (5 bases). V lost 3 bases and J lost 4, with 6 bases in between. Per the germline V gene, CDR1 is SQVTM and CDR2 is ANQGSEA. CDR3 size: 11 residues. DNA of the CDR3: TGCAGCGTTGAGGGGGGCACTGAAGCTTTCTTT. This translates into CSVEGGTEAFF. Full variable domain (missing parts from reference TRBV29-1 and TRBJ1-1): SAVISQKPSRDICQRGTSLTIQCQVDSQVTMMFWYRQQPGQSLTLIATANQGSEATYESGFVIDKFPISRPNLTFSTLTVSNMSPEDSSIYLCSVEGGTEAFFGQGTRLTVV.

The chain couples TRBV10-1 to TRBJ2-2; 9 positions match TRBD1. The CDR3 loop spans 15 amino acids. V dropped 0 bases and J dropped 4; count of bases not matched to a gene: 0. Germline loops: CDR1 WNHNN, CDR2 SYGVQD (reference sequence). The CDR3 region has the DNA TGCGCCAGCAGTGAGTCGACAGGGGGCACCGGGGAGCTGTTTTTT. Translation gives CASSESTGGTGELFF.

The rearrangement links TRBV7-9 to TRBJ2-7; 9 positions match TRBD2. There are 14 residues in the CDR3. J gave up 6 bases and V 3 bases, and 6 bases lay outside the gene matches. CDR1 SEHNR and CDR2 FQNEAQ come from the germline V gene (reference sequence). CDR3 sequence reads: CASSFGGRAAEQYF. The CDR3 DNA reads as TGTGCCAGCAGCTTCGGCGGGAGGGCCGCCGAGCAGTACTTC.

The chain uses TRBV27 and TRBJ2-7, with TRBD1 as a possible D gene (5 bases). The CDR3 has 15 amino acids. Germline V gene lookup returns CDR1 MNHEY and CDR2 SMNVEV (reference sequence). V lost 2 bases, J lost 5 bases, and 16 bases lay in between. The CDR3 sequence is CASSLVAAPGHEQYF. The CDR3 coding sequence is TGTGCCAGCAGTTTAGTAGCTGCCCCAGGGCACGAGCAGTACTTC.

The V call is TRBV28, the J call TRBJ1-4; a possible D gene is TRBD1 (6 bases). The CDR3 sequence is 14 residues long. Trimming pared 3 bases from V and 10 bases from J, leaving 15 bases between. Germline V gene sequence: CDR1 MDHEN, CDR2 SYDVKM. CDR3 nucleotides: TGTGCCAGCAGTTTTTTACAGGGTAGACTAAAACTGTTTTTT. Its translation: CASSFLQGRLKLFF.

This rearrangement joins TRBV6-1 to TRBJ1-6; D call uncertain. This CDR3 region has 16 residues. Trimming pared 3 bases from V and 0 bases from J, leaving 9 bases between. Germline V CDR1 and CDR2: MNHNS, SASEGT. CDR3 coding DNA: TGTGCCAGCAGTGACAGGCCCGGCTCCTATAATTCACCCCTCCACTTT. It translates to CASSDRPGSYNSPLHF.

The rearrangement joins TRBV27 to TRBJ1-6; the match to TRBD1 covers 7 bases. With 2 bases clipped from V and 7 bases from J, the junction kept 5 bases outside the gene matches. The CDR3 loop spans 15 amino acids. CDR1 is MNHEY, CDR2 SMNVEV, per germline (reference sequence). The CDR3 region is CASSLVGTANSPLHF. CDR3 DNA: TGTGCCAGCAGTTTAGTTGGGACAGCAAATTCACCCCTCCACTTT.

The chain joins TRBV30 to TRBJ1-4; D may be TRBD1 (5 bases). CDR1 and CDR2 (germline): GTSNPN, SVGIG (reference sequence). There are 15 residues in the CDR3. Trimming stripped 0 bases from V and 8 bases from J, with 16 bases between. CDR3 in DNA: TGTGCCTGGAGTGTATCCGGGGCGGGGAAGGAAAAACTGTTTTTT. Translated, it gives CAWSVSGAGKEKLFF.